This T cell receptor beta chain was sequenced during a study of cytomegalovirus exposure and HLA in healthy donors (dated by TCRdb to between 2016 and 2019). With regard to the full study: In an earlier analysis of fewer than 750 of the donors, 276 Gb of sequence data and some 120 million unique TCR beta sequences from approximately 180 million T cells were reported. An early release covering over 500 HLA-typed donors comprised around 300 gigabases of sequencing data and around 85 million unique TCR sequences. Among the roughly 400 genotyped donors, approximately 76% belonged to the genetic ancestry cluster associated with self-reported Caucasian donors. The study was designed to test whether signatures of past pathogen exposure could be identified by cataloging public T cell receptors. Using immunosequencing, the study profiled T cell repertoires from around 670 subjects and related those repertoires to cytomegalovirus serostatus. Besides the first cohort of about 730 subjects, a separate validation cohort made up of roughly 120 different subjects was used. To predict cytomegalovirus infection status, the study brought together high-throughput TCR immunosequencing, statistical association of individual TCRs with disease status, and machine learning. A later analysis re-examined previously published TCR beta repertoires from 600 to 700 donors and added high-resolution HLA genotyping to investigate patterns of TCR occurrence. Rather than drawing on any new phenotypic data, the later analysis identified candidate immune exposures from TCR beta sequences and the way those sequences occurred across donors. In an earlier analysis of several hundred of the donors, high-throughput TCR beta sequencing was used to judge whether each TCR beta V gene segment behaved as functional or pseudogenic. Alongside the repertoire data, information on donor age, sex, ethnicity and CMV serostatus was compiled. Genome-wide SNP genotypes for about 65% of the 666 donors were used in a later genetic analysis, which treated that subset as a discovery cohort. All discovery cohort repertoires had been generated using a single sequencing platform. Class I and class II HLA loci were covered by the typing at four-digit resolution. Typing coverage differed by locus: A, B, C, DRB1 and DQB1 were typed in about 620-640 donors, DQA1 in approximately 520, DPA1 in 600 to 610, and DPB1 in 472. Roughly 5 DR-DQ haplotypes were handled as single units for association and clustering, since linkage in the cohort was strong. Among 300 to 500 genotyped donors of the cohort, an average of about 220,000 unique TCR beta nucleotide sequences was sequenced per donor, of which approximately 19% were non-productive. What the research found in general, with its limitations: This cohort had only TCR beta chains sequenced, and the lack of alpha or paired-chain data limited which features could be detected. In a later genetic analysis, a missense DCLRE1C variant was associated with V-gene and J-gene trimming of TCR beta chains, and the association was replicated in an independent cohort. Presence/absence analyses assumed roughly uniform sequencing depth across donors, an assumption that may not hold. In an earlier analysis of 500 to 650 of the donors, most TCR beta V segments appeared in productive rearrangements about 87% or about 30% of the time, broadly matching IMGT annotations. In a later analysis, TCR association rates were found to vary across HLA loci, with the most associated TCRs seen for DRB1 alleles and the fewest for HLA-C alleles. According to the authors, the approach could potentially be generalized to other disease states and immunological phenotypes. Because the 87-base-pair reads could not distinguish some IMGT-functional V segments, including TRBV6-2 and TRBV6-3, those segments were excluded. Correlated functional status among segregating V segments might be attributable to linkage disequilibrium, but an unknown experimental factor could not be ruled out. In a later genetic analysis, fewer N-insertions in productive TCRs were reported among donors in an Asian-associated ancestry cluster than the approximately 670-donor mean. Because HLA typing was unavailable for some donors at each locus, only the typed subset was used in association tests. According to a later analysis, most CMV-associated TCR beta chains appeared to be HLA-restricted, and the HLA associations seemed to be driven largely by CMV exposure. The only immune exposure information available for the cohort was CMV serostatus. In both the original and validation cohorts, the classifier was reported to diagnose cytomegalovirus status with high specificity and sensitivity. While some public TCRs were present in many individuals, most TCR sequences turned up only very rarely across donors. Specific HLA alleles were associated with 16,951 TCR beta sequences at a false discovery rate of 0.05 in a later analysis. The earlier analysis of approximately 560 of the donors excluded 15 to 20 rarely observed V segments, including chromosome 9 orphons, because counts were too low. A further reported finding was that TCR beta sequences accurately predicted the HLA-A and HLA-B alleles for most subjects in the first cohort. When HLA alleles, especially DR and DQ, strongly co-occurred, TCR associations were difficult to assign to individual alleles. A later analysis reported that several top co-occurrence clusters appeared linked to parvovirus B19, influenza, CMV and Epstein-Barr virus. The study listed 164 TCR beta chains as associated with cytomegalovirus. Compared with equally common non-associated chains, HLA-associated TCR beta chains in a later analysis were more clonally expanded and had lower generation probabilities. A cluster of highly shared sequence variants was judged likely to represent a technical artifact of the sequencing pipeline. Three of the identified cytomegalovirus-associated TCR beta chains were confirmed in vitro to be specific for cytomegalovirus antigens.

The CDR3 contains 17 residues, cysteine and phenylalanine counted. Left in the record is the CDR3 DNA by itself, 51 bases read in frame from the first base. Trimming takes 2 bases off V and 3 bases off J; junction bases not matched to a gene: 6. The germline V gene (reference sequence) gives CDR1 as LNHDA and CDR2 as SQIVND. Turning to this clone: The target of this receptor is not known. Base qualities are missing; no much larger clone stands one base away.

In total, more than 500 healthy bone marrow donors made up the cohort. At the time of sampling, all cohort members were nominally healthy, though unrecorded immune exposures were likely present. The donor was CMV seronegative and belonged to the group of 352 seronegative cohort members. A peripheral blood sample was provided by each donor, and peripheral blood mononuclear cells were used for TCR beta sequencing. The Qiagen DNeasy Blood Extraction Kit was used to extract genomic DNA from the blood cell samples. The receptor library was made with the immunoSEQ multiplex PCR assay. For the multiplex PCR, a mixture combining 60 forward primers for TCR Vbeta segments and 13 reverse primers for TCR Jbeta segments was used. The CDR3 region of rearranged TCR beta genes was amplified from genomic DNA with a multiplex PCR assay. The amplified TCR beta libraries were sequenced on the Illumina HiSeq System as 87-base-pair reads. The paper's data handling went like this. In a later analysis, around 80 million unique TCR beta chains were counted across the roughly 610 repertoires, and roughly 10 million of these chains were shared by at least two donors. A nearest-neighbor algorithm error-corrected the raw reads and collapsed the reads into unique sequences, merging closely related sequences to remove PCR and sequencing errors. CDR3 sequences were aligned to IMGT reference sequences to assign V, D and J gene segments. For a sequence to be retained, a match of at least six nucleotides to both a V gene segment and a J gene segment was required. A rearrangement counted as productive if the CDR3 had no stop codons and remained in frame with V and J, and every other rearrangement counted as non-productive. Following IMGT convention, CDR3 was defined as the stretch from the second conserved V-encoded cysteine to the conserved J-encoded phenylalanine. The earlier analysis of about 620 of the donors excluded sequences that lacked an unambiguous match to a single V gene segment. An earlier analysis of approximately 590 of the donors called V segments functional above 56.7% productive rearrangements and segregating when the between-donor standard deviation exceeded 5%. A statistical classification framework was built for diagnosing cytomegalovirus status from the catalog of TCR beta chain sequences. In a later analysis, TCR nucleotide sequences were compared against IMGT/GENE-DB human TR gene sequences so that V and J genes could be assigned. In a later analysis, CDR3 sequences and most-parsimonious VDJ recombination scenarios were assigned using the TCRdist pipeline. In a later analysis, each TCR beta chain was defined by its CDR3 amino acid sequence together with its V-gene family, and reads without a unique V-gene family were excluded. As a way to deal with suspected cross-contamination and a sequencing artifact, a later analysis dropped under 600 nucleotide sequences that were highly shared and had low generation probability. A later analysis calculated a clonal expansion index for each public chain from normalized within-repertoire ranks of inferred template counts. A later analysis computed generation probabilities with a VDJ recombination model fitted to out-of-frame rearrangements, and checked the results against IGoR. A later analysis scored TCR-TCR, TCR-HLA and TCR-CMV co-occurrence with hypergeometric tests, applying a repertoire-size bias correction to TCR pairs. A later analysis estimated false discovery rates by permuting HLA or CMV assignments 20 times. A later analysis grouped co-occurring TCRs with DBSCAN, adding TCRdist sequence similarity when clustering within HLA-allele-positive subsets. Repertoires with fewer than 30,000 or more than 120,000 public chains, plus five repertoires with anomalous nucleotide sharing, were excluded from co-occurrence clustering. In its TCRdb copy, this immuneACCESS table keeps in-frame sequences only and misses some clones. Where compared with another copy, unresolved V genes explain less than half of these, and the others have no known cause. V and J calls and clone size come straight from that table; D and trimming were deduced from the DNA. The sample records 310,000 or so clones, roughly 90% of which are singletons. Around 2.1% of the sample is held by the ten biggest clonotypes.

The sequenced material came from PBMCs. This clonotype was sampled from a young woman in good health and CMV-seronegative. This receptor chain uses TRBV19 and TRBJ2-1; 11 central bases correspond to TRBD2. The CDR3: CASSIKGLADYYNEQFF. The DNA is as follows: TGTGCCAGTAGTATAAAGGGACTAGCGGATTACTACAATGAGCAGTTCTTC.